Below, 19 T cell receptor beta chains from the same sample are listed, as sequenced in a study of blood T cell repertoires in COVID-19. Only in-frame clones appear in the TCRdb table, and some are missing; sequencing was by immunoSEQ multiplex PCR. The sample comprises a few hundred thousand clones, about 85% of which are singletons, and around 1% rests with the top ten. Sequences were obtained from peripheral blood. Every receptor here comes from a human donor with COVID-19, enrolled during active disease. The donor label of this sample is uncertain.

This chain joins TRBV5-1 and TRBJ2-7; TRBD1 agrees at 7 bases. This CDR3 comprises 15 residues. V lost 0 bases to trimming and J lost 0 bases; unmatched junction nucleotides: 3. Germline-derived CDR1 and CDR2 are SGHRS and YFSETQ. This CDR3 reads CASSLDTGVSYEQYF. The CDR3 DNA follows: TGCGCCAGCAGCTTGGATACAGGGGTCTCCTACGAGCAGTACTTC.

The chain couples TRBV5-4 to TRBJ2-2; 8 nucleotides agree with TRBD1. Germline V gene lookup returns CDR1 SGHNT and CDR2 YYREEE (reference sequence). The CDR3 loop spans 15 amino acids. Germline trimming cut 4 bases from V and 4 bases from J; bases unmatched to any gene: 6. The CDR3, as DNA: TGTGCCAGCAGCCCGGACAGGGTTCGCACCGGGGAGCTGTTTTTT. Residues: CASSPDRVRTGELFF.

The rearrangement uses TRBV30 and TRBJ1-4; no reliable D call. CDR1 is GTSNPN, CDR2 SVGIG, per germline (reference sequence). Trimming shortened V by 0 bases and J by 3 bases, and 11 bases separated the two germline ends. CDR3 size: 15 residues. The DNA of the CDR3 is TGTGCCTGGAGTGTACGAGGGCCGGCTAATGAAAAACTGTTTTTT. Protein sequence: CAWSVRGPANEKLFF.

In its sample, this clone was seen many times. The DNA for the CDR3 is TGTGCCAGCAGCAAAGGGGGCGGGAGAGAATCCTACGAGCAGTACTTC. Translation: CASSKGGGRESYEQYF. This chain connects TRBV21-1 to TRBJ2-7; whether TRBD2, the table's D call, matches the DNA was not checked. TRBV21-1 is recorded as a pseudogene. The CDR3 has 16 residues.

The chain links TRBV30 to TRBJ1-1; D not resolved. The CDR3 covers 14 residues. Germline CDR1 and CDR2: GTSNPN and SVGIG (reference sequence). Between the trimmed V and J ends, which lost 8 bases and 1 base, there was a span of 17 bases. The CDR3 DNA is TGTGCCGGCCCCGGAGGACCCTGGAACACTGAAGCTTTCTTT. Encoded protein: CAGPGGPWNTEAFF.

Only one count was recorded for this clone. The CDR3 sequence is CASSSSAFNQPQHF. In DNA form, the CDR3 reads TGTGCCAGCAGCTCTAGCGCGTTCAATCAGCCCCAGCATTTT. The chain links TRBV5-5 to TRBJ1-5; the D is unclear. The CDR3 has 14 amino acids. CDR1 and CDR2 from the germline V gene are SGHKS and YYEKEE (reference sequence). Trimming removed 3 bases from V and 3 bases from J, with 10 bases in between.

This clone was picked up one time. V gene TRBV9 combines with J gene TRBJ2-1; 9 bases fit TRBD2. The CDR3 contains 15 residues. The germline gives CDR1 SGDLS, CDR2 YYNGEE. The V and J ends lost 0 bases and 10 bases, in that order; junction bases with no gene match: 8. As DNA, the CDR3 is TGTGCCAGCAGCGTAGATATGCGGGAGGGAGGGGAGCAGTTCTTC. This encodes CASSVDMREGGEQFF.

The V call is TRBV11-3, the J call TRBJ2-1, with 8 bases identical to TRBD2. CDR1 and CDR2 from the germline V gene are SGHNT and YENEEA. J lost 7 bases, V lost 3 bases, and 17 bases had no gene match. This CDR3 region has 18 residues. CDR3 bases: TGTGCCAGCAGCTTCGGTGTGGCGGGAGGACGTAAGGAGAATGAGCAGTTCTTC. As protein: CASSFGVAGGRKENEQFF.

This clone appeared a few times. This chain links TRBV5-1 with TRBJ2-5, with 7 nucleotides matching TRBD1. Unmatched junction bases numbered 3, after V lost 0 bases and J lost 1 base. This CDR3 is built from 15 residues. Germline values: CDR1 SGHRS, CDR2 YFSETQ. The CDR3 here is CASSLADRAQETQYF. CDR3 sequence (DNA): TGCGCCAGCAGCTTGGCCGACAGGGCCCAAGAGACCCAGTACTTC.

The rearrangement joins TRBV2 to TRBJ2-7, with D tentatively TRBD1 (6 bases). From germline, CDR1 is SNHLY and CDR2 FYNNEI. CDR3 size: 13 residues. The ends were cut back, 5 bases at V and 5 bases at J, with 13 bases in the middle. The CDR3 region is CASSNPNRDEQYF. CDR3 sequence (DNA): TGTGCCAGCAGTAATCCTAACAGGGACGAGCAGTACTTC.

The chain uses TRBV5-1 and TRBJ2-5; 7 bases are a match to TRBD1. The J segment lost 4 bases and the V segment lost 7 bases, leaving 10 bases of the junction unmatched. The CDR3 contains 14 residues. The germline CDR1 and CDR2 sequences are SGHRS and YFSETQ. Written as DNA, the CDR3 is TGCGCCAGCCGCCCCGCGGCAGGGGGAGAGACCCAGTACTTC. Translating gives CASRPAAGGETQYF.

The gene calls are TRBV9 and TRBJ1-2; 7 bases are shared with TRBD1. The germline gives CDR1 SGDLS, CDR2 YYNGEE. V shed 4 bases and J 3 bases; nucleotides not matched to a gene: 9. There are 15 residues in the CDR3. CDR3 nucleotides: TGTGCCAGCAGCCCACGACAGGGTTTGGACTATGGCTACACCTTC. Translated: CASSPRQGLDYGYTF.

CDR3 in amino acids: CASRNQQDSYEQYF. The CDR3 DNA reads TGTGCCAGCAGGAACCAGCAGGACTCCTACGAGCAGTACTTC. J is TRBJ2-7 and V is TRBV2; no reliable D call. This CDR3 region has 14 residues. Germline assignment: CDR1 SNHLY and CDR2 FYNNEI. Trimming removed 6 bases from V and 0 bases from J, with 12 bases in between.

The chain is built from TRBV5-1 and TRBJ2-7; D gene ambiguous. This CDR3 is 13 amino acids long. The V end lost 2 bases, the J end lost 7 bases, and 13 bases lay between the germline ends. The germline V gene has CDR1 SGHRS and CDR2 YFSETQ. For the CDR3, the DNA is TGCGCCAGCAGCTTTGAGCCTGAGAGGGAGCAGTACTTC. It specifies CASSFEPEREQYF.

This sequence joins TRBV19 and TRBJ2-5; 9 nucleotides agree with TRBD2. V dropped 4 bases and J dropped 0; count of bases not matched to a gene: 9. The CDR3 spans 17 residues. The germline V gene encodes CDR1 LNHDA and CDR2 SQIVND (reference sequence). CDR3 sequence (DNA): TGTGCCAGTAGTACGGGACTAGCCCTCGGTGACCAAGAGACCCAGTACTTC. Residues: CASSTGLALGDQETQYF.

On this clone: Compared with germline, one end of the junction differs, possibly owing to a read error. The V gene is TRBV7-7, the J gene TRBJ2-5, with 7 nucleotides matching TRBD1. The CDR3 is 13 amino acids. Germline values: CDR1 SSHAT, CDR2 FNYEAQ (reference sequence). DNA of the CDR3: TGTGCTAGCAGTCTGGACAGGCAAGAGACCCAGTACTTC. Protein sequence: CASSLDRQETQYF.

This chain connects TRBV27 to TRBJ2-7; D might be TRBD2 (7 bases). This CDR3 has 13 residues. Trimming stripped 5 bases from V and 2 bases from J, with 10 bases between. Per the germline V gene, CDR1 is MNHEY and CDR2 is SMNVEV (reference sequence). The chain's CDR3 is CASSGGGAYEQYF. The CDR3 DNA reads TGTGCCAGCAGTGGAGGGGGGGCCTACGAGCAGTACTTC.

The J gene is TRBJ2-5, the V gene TRBV5-1, with 8 nucleotides matching TRBD2. The CDR3 sequence is 15 residues long. V was clipped by 0 bases and J by 2 bases; unmatched bases: 3. Germline V CDR1 and CDR2: SGHRS, YFSETQ. The CDR3 here is CASSLAGRVQETQYF. The CDR3 bases are TGCGCCAGCAGCTTGGCCGGGAGGGTACAAGAGACCCAGTACTTC.

The CDR3 protein is CASSLWTATNEKLFF. The CDR3 coding sequence is TGTGCCAGCAGCTTATGGACAGCAACTAATGAAAAACTGTTTTTT. This sequence joins TRBV7-9 and TRBJ1-4; tentatively, D is TRBD1 (6 bases). This CDR3 has 15 residues. In germline, CDR1 is SEHNR, CDR2 FQNEAQ (reference sequence). Deletions cut 2 bases from V and 0 bases from J, with 7 bases between.